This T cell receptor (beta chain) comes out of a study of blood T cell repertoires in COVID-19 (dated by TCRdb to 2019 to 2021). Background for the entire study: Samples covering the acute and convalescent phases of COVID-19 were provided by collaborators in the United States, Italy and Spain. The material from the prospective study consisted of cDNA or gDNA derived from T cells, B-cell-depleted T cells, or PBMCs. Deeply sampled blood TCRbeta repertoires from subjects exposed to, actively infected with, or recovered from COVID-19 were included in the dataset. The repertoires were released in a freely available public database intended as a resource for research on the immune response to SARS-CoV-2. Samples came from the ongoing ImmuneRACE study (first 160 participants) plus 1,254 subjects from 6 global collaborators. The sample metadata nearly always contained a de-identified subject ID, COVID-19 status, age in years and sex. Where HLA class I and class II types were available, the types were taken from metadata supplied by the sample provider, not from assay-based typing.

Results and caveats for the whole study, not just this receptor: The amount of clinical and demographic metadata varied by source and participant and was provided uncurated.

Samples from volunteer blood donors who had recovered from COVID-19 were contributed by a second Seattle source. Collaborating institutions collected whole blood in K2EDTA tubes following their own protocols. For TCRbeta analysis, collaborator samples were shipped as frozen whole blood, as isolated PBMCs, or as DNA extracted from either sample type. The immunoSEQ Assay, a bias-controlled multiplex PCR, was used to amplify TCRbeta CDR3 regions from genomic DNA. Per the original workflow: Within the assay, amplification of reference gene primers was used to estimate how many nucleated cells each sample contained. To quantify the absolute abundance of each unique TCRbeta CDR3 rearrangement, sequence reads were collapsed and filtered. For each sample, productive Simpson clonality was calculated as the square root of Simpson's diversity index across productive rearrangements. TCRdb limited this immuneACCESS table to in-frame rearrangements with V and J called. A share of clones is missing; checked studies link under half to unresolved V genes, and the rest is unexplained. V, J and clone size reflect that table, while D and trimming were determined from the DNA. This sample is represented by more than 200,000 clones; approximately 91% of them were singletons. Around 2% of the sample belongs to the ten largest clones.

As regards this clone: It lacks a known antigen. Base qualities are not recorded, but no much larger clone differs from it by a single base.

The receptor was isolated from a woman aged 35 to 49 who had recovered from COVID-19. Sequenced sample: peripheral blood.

The CDR3 region has the sequence CATSRDRGGATQYF. At the DNA level, the sequence is TGTGCCACCAGCAGAGATAGGGGAGGAGCGACCCAGTACTTC. The sequence links TRBV15 to TRBJ2-5; the best D guess is TRBD2, with 6 bases matching. The trim is 0 bases for V and 7 bases for J, with a gap of 12 bases between the germline ends. Taken from cysteine to phenylalanine, the CDR3 has 14 residues. The only DNA kept is the CDR3, 42 bases in frame from the first base. CDR1 LNHNV and CDR2 YYDKDF are derived from the germline V gene (reference sequence).